Listed below are T cell receptor beta chains from one sample, sequenced in a study of Ad26.COV2.S vaccination and SARS-CoV-2 variants. Clones were sequenced by immunoSEQ multiplex PCR, and TCRdb holds only the in-frame ones, with some missing. Found here are around 300,000 clones, roughly 88% of them singletons; the top ten hold around 5%. This specimen was peripheral blood, taken in a trial of Ad26.COV2.S vaccine versus placebo. These receptors originate from a person between 18 and 59 years old who received the Ad26.COV2.S COVID-19 vaccine or a placebo. Both conserved end residues are part of each CDR3. Fields, in order: clone size, D gene, V gene, J gene, CDR3 protein, CDR3 DNA. A D gene is named only where the DNA matches it firmly. Part of the rows lack a size; the others show once, few, many or a class for expanded clones.

>NA|NA|TRBV5-6|TRBJ2-2
CASSLQTTGELFF
TGTGCCAGCAGCTTACAGACCACCGGGGAGCTGTTTTTT
>NA|NA|TRBV27|TRBJ1-5
CASSLRGTGQPQHF
TGTGCCAGCAGTTTGCGAGGCACAGGTCAGCCCCAGCATTTT
>once|NA|TRBV11-3|TRBJ2-1
CASSLRGPSSYNEQFF
TGTGCCAGCAGCTTAAGGGGCCCAAGCTCCTACAATGAGCAGTTCTTC
>NA|NA|TRBV30|TRBJ2-1
CAWSGSGNEQFF
TGTGCCTGGAGTGGCTCCGGAAATGAGCAGTTCTTC
>once|NA|TRBV7-2|TRBJ2-5
CASSLTRAQETQYF
TGTGCCAGCAGCTTAACAAGGGCCCAAGAGACCCAGTACTTC
>few|NA|TRBV4-3|TRBJ1-5
CASSQAGSSQPQHF
TGCGCCAGCAGCCAAGCAGGGTCTAGTCAGCCCCAGCATTTT
>NA|NA|TRBV10-3|TRBJ1-3
CAISESRASGNTIYF
TGTGCCATCAGTGAAAGCAGGGCCTCTGGAAACACCATATATTTT
>NA|TRBD1|TRBV25-1|TRBJ1-1
CATQGASNTEAFF
TGTGCCACCCAGGGGGCATCTAACACTGAAGCTTTCTTT
>NA|TRBD1|TRBV7-9|TRBJ1-2
CASSLRGTGEGYTF
TGTGCCAGCAGCTTAAGGGGGACAGGGGAAGGCTACACCTTC
>NA|NA|TRBV5-4|TRBJ2-5
CASSLPAERETQYF
TGTGCCAGCAGCCTACCGGCTGAGCGGGAGACCCAGTACTTC
>NA|TRBD2|TRBV6-5|TRBJ2-2
CASSTGGPGTGELFF
TGTGCCAGCAGTACGGGGGGGCCGGGCACCGGGGAGCTGTTTTTT
>NA|NA|TRBV7-9|TRBJ2-1
CASSPPTQPYNEQFF
TGTGCCAGCAGTCCTCCGACTCAACCATACAATGAGCAGTTCTTC
>NA|NA|TRBV7-6|TRBJ1-1
CASSPNDRMNTEAFF
TGTGCCAGCAGCCCGAACGACAGAATGAACACTGAAGCTTTCTTT
>few|NA|TRBV6-4|TRBJ2-3
CASSDVGFPDTQYF
TGTGCCAGCAGTGACGTTGGGTTTCCAGATACGCAGTATTTT
>NA|NA|TRBV4-3|TRBJ2-1
CASSQGGRAPTYNEQFF
TGCGCCAGCAGCCAAGGGGGACGGGCGCCTACCTACAATGAGCAGTTCTTC
>NA|TRBD1|TRBV5-1|TRBJ2-7
CASRGTGYEQYF
TGCGCCAGCAGGGGGACAGGCTACGAGCAGTACTTC
>NA|TRBD1|TRBV7-9|TRBJ1-1
CASSPNTGVNTEAFF
TGTGCCAGCAGCCCGAACACAGGGGTGAACACTGAAGCTTTCTTT